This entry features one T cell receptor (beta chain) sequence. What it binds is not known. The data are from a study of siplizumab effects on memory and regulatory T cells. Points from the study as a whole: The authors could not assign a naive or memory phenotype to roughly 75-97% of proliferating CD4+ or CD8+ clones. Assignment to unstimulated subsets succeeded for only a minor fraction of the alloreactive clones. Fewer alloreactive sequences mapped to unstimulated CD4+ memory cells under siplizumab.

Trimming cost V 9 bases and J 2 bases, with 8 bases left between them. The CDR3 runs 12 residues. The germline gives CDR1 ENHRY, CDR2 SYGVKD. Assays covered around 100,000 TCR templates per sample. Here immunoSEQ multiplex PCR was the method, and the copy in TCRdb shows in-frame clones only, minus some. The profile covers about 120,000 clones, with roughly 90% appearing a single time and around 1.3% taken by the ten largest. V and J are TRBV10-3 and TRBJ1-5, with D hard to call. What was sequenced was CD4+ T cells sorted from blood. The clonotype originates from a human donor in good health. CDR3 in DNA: TGTGCCATGGGCGGCGGCAATCAGCCCCAGCATTTT. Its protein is CAMGGGNQPQHF.